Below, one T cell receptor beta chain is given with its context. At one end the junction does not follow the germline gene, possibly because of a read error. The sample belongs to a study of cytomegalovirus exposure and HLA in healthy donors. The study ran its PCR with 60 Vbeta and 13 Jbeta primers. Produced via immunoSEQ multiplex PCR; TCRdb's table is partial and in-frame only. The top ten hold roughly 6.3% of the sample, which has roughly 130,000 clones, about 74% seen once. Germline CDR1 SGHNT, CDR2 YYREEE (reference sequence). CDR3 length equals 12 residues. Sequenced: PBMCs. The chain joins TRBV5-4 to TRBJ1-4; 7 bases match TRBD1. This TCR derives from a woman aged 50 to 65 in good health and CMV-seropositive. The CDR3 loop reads CASSQRDSGVLF. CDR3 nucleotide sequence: TGTGCCAGCAGCCAAAGGGACAGCGGCGTCCTTTTT.